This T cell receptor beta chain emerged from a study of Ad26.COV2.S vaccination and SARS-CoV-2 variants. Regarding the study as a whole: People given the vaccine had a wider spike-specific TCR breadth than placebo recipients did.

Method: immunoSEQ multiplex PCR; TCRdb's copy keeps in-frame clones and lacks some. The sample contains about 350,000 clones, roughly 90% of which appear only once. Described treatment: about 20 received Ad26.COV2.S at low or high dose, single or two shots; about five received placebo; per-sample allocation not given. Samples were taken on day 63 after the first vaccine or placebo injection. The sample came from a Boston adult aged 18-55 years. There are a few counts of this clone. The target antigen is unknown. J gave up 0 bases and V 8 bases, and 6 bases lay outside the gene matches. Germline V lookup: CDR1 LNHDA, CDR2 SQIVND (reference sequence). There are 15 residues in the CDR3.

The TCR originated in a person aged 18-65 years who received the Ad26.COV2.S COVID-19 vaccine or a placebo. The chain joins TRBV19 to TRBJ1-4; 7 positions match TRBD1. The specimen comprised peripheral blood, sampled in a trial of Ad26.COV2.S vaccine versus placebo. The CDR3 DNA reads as TGTGCCAGTCGGACAGGTTCAACAACTAATGAAAAACTGTTTTTT. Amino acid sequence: CASRTGSTTNEKLFF.